This TCR beta chain was obtained from a study of T cell repertoires in cytomegalovirus infection. Across the study: Public TCR beta signatures marked donors with CMV infection and the matching HLA. Study-wide results and caveats: The ex vivo response showed dominance by HLA-C-restricted CMV-specific TCR beta clonotypes. Carriers of CMV and the relevant HLA type were discriminated by public TCR beta frequency.

Only a few counts were recorded for this clonotype. Antigen unknown. The CDR3 totals 12 residues. CDR1 and CDR2 (germline): SGHVS, FNYEAQ. V was shortened by 3 bases and J by 9 bases, with 10 bases between the two germline ends. TCRdb reprocessed the reads with MiXCR, giving one entry per CDR3 protein. The table lists about 360,000 distinct CDR3 sequences, over 15% of them singletons, with 7.5% to 9% in the top ten. This receptor was taken from a human donor in good health (CMV status not recorded). Some clones in this sample may be carry-over from other donors' samples. The sample comprised PBMCs. The chain combines TRBV7-6 with TRBJ2-3; D possibly corresponds to TRBD1 (5 bases). DNA of the CDR3: TGTGCCAGCAGCTTTGGGGCTCCGACGCAGTATTTT. This sequence encodes CASSFGAPTQYF.